This T cell receptor (beta chain) came from a study of T cell responses to AZD1222 COVID-19 vaccine. Only in-frame clones appear in the TCRdb table, and some are missing; sequencing was by immunoSEQ multiplex PCR. This table holds roughly 120,000 clones, around 93% found once. Whole-study findings and limits: Baseline seropositivity occurred in only six AZD1222 recipients.

Between the trimmed V and J ends, which lost 5 bases and 3 bases, there was a span of 20 bases. The CDR3 is 15 residues long. Germline-derived CDR1 and CDR2 are GTSNPN and SVGIG (reference sequence). About this clone: Its specificity is not known.

This sequence originates from an adult in good health. Sequenced material: peripheral blood, taken on day 0 of AZD1222 vaccination. The chain links TRBV30 to TRBJ2-7; D possibly corresponds to TRBD2 (5 bases). The CDR3 sequence is CAWGGRTYSNYEQYF. In DNA, the CDR3 is TGTGCCTGGGGAGGAAGGACCTATTCCAACTACGAGCAGTACTTC.